The clone carrying this TCR beta chain was seen a handful of times. Its target is unknown. Each patient was aged 18 to 65 and had newly diagnosed hyperthyroidism of under 2 months' duration. Those patients with uncontrolled infection, other autoimmune disease, pregnancy or lactation were excluded. The entry originates in a study of T cells in Graves' hyperthyroidism and ophthalmopathy. Broader study findings: Most thyroid clonotypes expanded above 0.001 were also detected in blood. By a 13 V-J model, ophthalmopathy was set apart from stable hyperthyroidism.

TCR beta CDR3 sequences were amplified from RNA transcripts. Using the HTBI primer set, a first-round RT-PCR was run on the TCR CDR3. TCRdb recomputed calls from the multiplex PCR reads with MiXCR, one row per CDR3 protein. The data show hundreds of thousands of distinct CDR3 sequences, 38% seen once. Trimming cost V 5 bases and J 7 bases, with 12 bases left between them. Germline-derived CDR1 and CDR2 are SGHTA and FQGTGA. The CDR3 is 13 amino acids. This TCR came from a man aged 18 to 30 with Graves' hyperthyroidism. The sequenced sample was blood. V and J are TRBV7-3 and TRBJ1-5; D is unresolved. DNA of the CDR3: TGTGCCAGCAGCCCCGTCCCAGGACAGCCCCAGCATTTT. It yields the protein CASSPVPGQPQHF. The whole variable domain, remainder taken from reference TRBV7-3 and TRBJ1-5, is GAGVSQTPSNKVTEKGKYVELRCDPISGHTALYWYRQSLGQGPEFLIYFQGTGAADDSGLPNDRFFAVRPEGSVSTLKIQRTERGDSAVYLCASSPVPGQPQHFGDGTRLSIL.